This TCR beta chain derives from a study of T-cell reconstitution after alpha-beta-depleted transplantation in children. Whole-study findings and limits: Approximately two months post-transplant, alpha-beta T cells reportedly originated from several hundred expanded graft clones. At one year after transplant, newly produced T cells mostly accounted for T-cell counts and diversity.

TCRbeta library preparation incorporated unique molecular identifiers. TCRdb itself ran the PCR reads through MiXCR, one entry per CDR3 protein. Here the sample spans 150,000 to 200,000 distinct CDR3 sequences, 11% being singletons. This clonotype appeared many times. Antigen specificity is unknown. The TCR comes from a boy aged 2 to 10 with acute myeloid leukemia, due to receive a stem cell transplant. The source material was PBMCs, sampled before TCRalphabeta/CD19-depleted stem cell transplant.

The CDR3 sequence: CASSSGTSGRPVQETQYF. DNA of the CDR3: TGCGCCAGCAGCTCCGGGACTAGCGGCCGCCCCGTCCAAGAGACCCAGTACTTC. The chain employs TRBV5-1 and TRBJ2-5, with TRBD2 identical over 11 bases. The V gene end was trimmed by 3 bases and the J gene end by 1 base; junction bases not matched to a gene: 11. The CDR3 is made up of 18 amino acids. Looked up from germline, CDR1 is SGHRS and CDR2 is YFSETQ.